This is a list of T cell receptor beta chains from one sample in a study of beta chain features in type 1 diabetes. Measured with immunoSEQ multiplex PCR; TCRdb has only the in-frame clones, and not every one. The sample consists of 120,000 to 150,000 clones, around a tenth of them appearing once. The sequenced material came from central memory CD4+ T cells from blood. These receptors were taken from a woman aged 40 to 49 in good health. Both conserved end residues are part of each CDR3. The D gene is left open where the match is weak. A clone size is listed for some rows: how often the clone was seen (once, few, many), or a class if it is expanded.

cdr3_aa cdr3_nt j_call clone_size d_call v_call
CASSLSQGAYEQYF TGTGCCAGCAGCTTATCCCAGGGGGCCTACGAGCAGTACTTC TRBJ2-7 NA TRBD1 TRBV7-2
CSVQLSGQSGYTF TGCAGCGTTCAACTCTCCGGACAGAGTGGCTACACCTTC TRBJ1-2 NA NA TRBV29-1
CASSSRFRQGGYEQYF TGTGCCAGCAGTTCCCGCTTTAGACAGGGCGGCTACGAGCAGTACTTC TRBJ2-7 NA TRBD1 TRBV6-5
CASSLAGGQYEQYF TGTGCCAGCAGCTTGGCAGGGGGACAATACGAGCAGTACTTC TRBJ2-7 few TRBD1 TRBV5-5
CASSWSPSQPQHF TGTGCCAGCAGTTGGTCGCCGAGTCAGCCCCAGCATTTT TRBJ1-5 few NA TRBV6-5
CAISELPGQGAAQYF TGTGCCATCAGTGAGTTACCGGGACAGGGAGCGGCGCAGTACTTC TRBJ2-7 NA TRBD1 TRBV10-3
CASSPSGRQETQYF TGTGCCAGCTCACCTTCCGGACGACAGGAGACCCAGTACTTC TRBJ2-5 many NA TRBV18
CASKSSGGPTDTQYF TGTGCCAGTAAGAGTAGCGGGGGACCCACAGATACGCAGTATTTT TRBJ2-3 few TRBD2 TRBV19
CASSNPGLGVETQYF TGTGCCAGCAGCAATCCCGGACTAGGGGTCGAGACCCAGTACTTC TRBJ2-5 NA TRBD2 TRBV7-2
CASSGGGTNEKLFF TGTGCCAGCAGTGGCGGGGGAACTAATGAAAAACTGTTTTTT TRBJ1-4 few NA TRBV2
CASSPGTNNQPQHF TGTGCCAGCTCACCGGGGACAAACAATCAGCCCCAGCATTTT TRBJ1-5 NA NA TRBV18
CASSWGQGALTEAFF TGTGCCAGCAGCTGGGGACAGGGGGCCTTGACTGAAGCTTTCTTT TRBJ1-1 few TRBD1 TRBV5-4
CASSLPGYGYTF TGTGCCAGCAGTTTACCGGGCTATGGCTACACCTTC TRBJ1-2 few NA TRBV27
CASSKVDNWCYEQYF TGTGCCAGCAGCAAAGTAGATAACTGGTGCTACGAGCAGTACTTC TRBJ2-7 many NA TRBV21-1
CASLGGVSTEAFF TGTGCCAGCCTGGGGGGGGTAAGCACTGAAGCTTTCTTT TRBJ1-1 NA NA TRBV27
CASSEPGQVWQFF TGCGCCAGCAGCGAACCGGGACAGGTTTGGCAGTTCTTC TRBJ2-1 NA TRBD1 TRBV5-1
CASSASTGRGNTEAFF TGTGCCAGCTCAGCAAGCACAGGGAGGGGGAACACTGAAGCTTTCTTT TRBJ1-1 few NA TRBV18
CASSQGLAPYEQYF TGCGCCAGCAGCCAAGGGCTAGCTCCCTACGAGCAGTACTTC TRBJ2-7 many NA TRBV4-1
CSAQGNTEAFF TGCAGTGCTCAGGGGAACACTGAAGCTTTCTTT TRBJ1-1 few NA TRBV20-1
CASSISARVRSPLHF TGTGCCAGTAGTATTTCCGCCAGGGTTCGATCACCCCTCCACTTT TRBJ1-6 few NA TRBV19
CASSLFGGEQFF TGTGCCAGCAGCTTGTTTGGGGGGGAGCAGTTCTTC TRBJ2-1 NA NA TRBV5-4
CATSRDVGPGNTIYF TGTGCCACCAGCAGAGACGTGGGGCCCGGAAACACCATATATTTT TRBJ1-3 NA NA TRBV15
CASSQEGSGGSQYQETQYF TGCGCCAGCAGCCAAGAAGGTAGCGGGGGGAGCCAGTACCAAGAGACCCAGTACTTC TRBJ2-5 NA TRBD2 TRBV4-1
CASSLQGTEAFF TGTGCCAGCAGCCTCCAGGGGACTGAAGCTTTCTTT TRBJ1-1 few NA TRBV11-1
CASTPQTGTGELFF TGTGCCAGTACTCCCCAGACAGGCACCGGGGAGCTGTTTTTT TRBJ2-2 NA NA TRBV19
CASSLARTSGGLHF TGTGCCAGCAGCTTAGCCAGGACTAGCGGGGGACTACACTTC TRBJ2-7 many TRBD2 TRBV7-2
CASSLDLLNTDTQYF TGTGCCAGCAGCTTAGACTTATTGAACACAGATACGCAGTATTTT TRBJ2-3 NA NA TRBV7-9
CAISVTGSRGTGELFF TGTGCCATCAGCGTAACAGGGTCAAGGGGCACCGGGGAGCTGTTTTTT TRBJ2-2 few NA TRBV10-3
CSVPGTGGRDIQYF TGCAGCGTCCCCGGGACAGGGGGCCGCGACATTCAGTACTTC TRBJ2-4 many TRBD1 TRBV29-1
CASSETGGGDEQYF TGTGCCAGTAGCGAGACAGGGGGCGGCGACGAGCAGTACTTC TRBJ2-7 NA TRBD1 TRBV19
CASSVAAGRETQYF TGTGCCAGCAGCGTAGCGGCAGGGCGAGAGACCCAGTACTTC TRBJ2-5 few NA TRBV9
CASSPRGETYNEQFF TGTGCCAGCAGCCCTCGGGGGGAAACCTACAATGAGCAGTTCTTC TRBJ2-1 NA TRBD2 TRBV11-2
CASSFDRQNTEAFF TGTGCCAGCAGCTTCGACAGGCAGAACACTGAAGCTTTCTTT TRBJ1-1 NA NA TRBV7-9
CASSLGRANQPQHF TGTGCCAGCAGCTTAGGCAGGGCTAATCAGCCCCAGCATTTT TRBJ1-5 NA NA TRBV7-6
CASSSRAGTAYNSPLHF TGTGCCAGCAGTTCCAGAGCCGGGACAGCCTATAATTCACCCCTCCACTTT TRBJ1-6 NA TRBD1 TRBV27
CASSPRQGMVGEQFF TGTGCCAGCAGCCCGCGACAGGGGATGGTCGGCGAGCAGTTCTTC TRBJ2-1 few TRBD1 TRBV9
CASSSIPGGEAFF TGTGCCAGCAGCTCTATCCCGGGGGGTGAAGCTTTCTTT TRBJ1-1 NA NA TRBV7-8
CASSRESSGNTIYF TGTGCCAGCAGCCGGGAATCCTCTGGAAACACCATATATTTT TRBJ1-3 few NA TRBV7-2
CASRIGGGGVLIQYF TGTGCCAGCAGGATCGGGGGTGGCGGGGTTCTCATTCAGTACTTC TRBJ2-4 few NA TRBV5-8
CATSPNQGYEQYF TGTGCCACCAGTCCAAACCAGGGTTACGAGCAGTACTTC TRBJ2-7 few NA TRBV15
CASSSLRDGANVLTF TGTGCCAGCAGCTCCCTGAGGGATGGGGCCAACGTCCTGACTTTC TRBJ2-6 NA NA TRBV5-5
CASATGARAYGYTF TGTGCCAGCGCGACAGGTGCCAGGGCCTATGGCTACACCTTC TRBJ1-2 NA NA TRBV6-1
CASSLALQANTEAFF TGTGCCAGCAGCTTAGCACTGCAGGCTAACACTGAAGCTTTCTTT TRBJ1-1 few NA TRBV7-6
CASSHIRLDTGDTQYF TGCGCCAGCAGCCACATTAGACTCGATACCGGCGATACGCAGTATTTT TRBJ2-3 few NA TRBV5-4
CASSPRSGGTTGELFF TGTGCCAGCTCACCACGCAGCGGGGGGACAACCGGGGAGCTGTTTTTT TRBJ2-2 few TRBD2 TRBV18
CASSPSRVTYEQYF TGTGCCAGCAGTCCCAGCCGGGTCACCTACGAGCAGTACTTC TRBJ2-7 NA NA TRBV6-1
CASSLGGLAGVDTQYF TGTGCCAGCAGCTTAGGCGGTCTAGCGGGGGTGGATACGCAGTATTTT TRBJ2-3 NA TRBD2 TRBV7-2
CATSRDSRLNF TGTGCCACCAGCAGAGATTCGCGGTTGAATTTT TRBJ2-3 NA NA TRBV15
CASSLTGSQPQHF TGTGCCAGCAGCTTAACAGGGTCTCAGCCCCAGCATTTT TRBJ1-5 few NA TRBV2
CASSEGPYGELFF TGTGCCAGCAGCGAGGGCCCTTACGGGGAGCTGTTTTTT TRBJ2-2 NA NA TRBV2
CASSPRTGRSAGELFF TGTGCCAGCTCACCTCGGACAGGGCGGTCAGCCGGGGAGCTGTTTTTT TRBJ2-2 NA TRBD1 TRBV18
CASSLGYRGYGYTF TGTGCCAGCAGCTTGGGGTACAGGGGCTATGGCTACACCTTC TRBJ1-2 few TRBD1 TRBV5-6